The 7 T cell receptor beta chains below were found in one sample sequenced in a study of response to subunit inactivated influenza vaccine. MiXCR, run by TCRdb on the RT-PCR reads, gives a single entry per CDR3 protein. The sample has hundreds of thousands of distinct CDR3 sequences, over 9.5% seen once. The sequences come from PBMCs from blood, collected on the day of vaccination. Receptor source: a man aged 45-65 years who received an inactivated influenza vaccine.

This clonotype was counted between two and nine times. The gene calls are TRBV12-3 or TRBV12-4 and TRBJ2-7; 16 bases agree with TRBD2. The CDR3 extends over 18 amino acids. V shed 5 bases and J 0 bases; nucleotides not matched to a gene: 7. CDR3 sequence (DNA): TGTGCCAGCAGTCCCACCGGGACTAGCGGGGGGGCCTCCTACGAGCAGTACTTC. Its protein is CASSPTGTSGGASYEQYF.

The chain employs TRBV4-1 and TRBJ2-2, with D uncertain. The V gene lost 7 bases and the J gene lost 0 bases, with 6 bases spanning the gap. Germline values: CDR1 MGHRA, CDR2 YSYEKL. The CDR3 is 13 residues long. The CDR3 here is CASKEPNTGELFF. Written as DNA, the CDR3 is TGCGCCAGCAAAGAACCGAACACCGGGGAGCTGTTTTTT.

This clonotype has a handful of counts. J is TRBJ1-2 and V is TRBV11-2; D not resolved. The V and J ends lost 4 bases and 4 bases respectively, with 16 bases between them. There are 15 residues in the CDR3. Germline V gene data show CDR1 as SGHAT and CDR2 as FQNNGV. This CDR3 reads CASSSNKGRLYGYTF. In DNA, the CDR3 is TGTGCCAGCAGCTCCAACAAAGGACGCCTCTATGGCTACACCTTC. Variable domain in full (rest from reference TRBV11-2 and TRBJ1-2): EAGVAQSPRYKIIEKRQSVAFWCNPISGHATLYWYQQILGQGPKLLIQFQNNGVVDDSQLPKDRFSAERLKGVDSTLKIQPAKLEDSAVYLCASSSNKGRLYGYTFGSGTRLTVV.

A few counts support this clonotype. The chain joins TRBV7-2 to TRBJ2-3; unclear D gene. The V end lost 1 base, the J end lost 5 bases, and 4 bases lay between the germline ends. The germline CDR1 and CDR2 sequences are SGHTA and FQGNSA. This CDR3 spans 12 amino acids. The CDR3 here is CASSLGIDTQYF. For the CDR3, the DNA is TGTGCCAGCAGCTTAGGAATAGATACGCAGTATTTT.

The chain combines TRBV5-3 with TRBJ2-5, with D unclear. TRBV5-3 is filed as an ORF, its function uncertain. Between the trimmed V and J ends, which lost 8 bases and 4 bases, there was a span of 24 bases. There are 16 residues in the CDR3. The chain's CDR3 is CASSSLPGAPRETQYF. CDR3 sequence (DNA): TGTGCCAGTTCTTCCCTGCCCGGCGCGCCGAGAGAGACCCAGTACTTC.

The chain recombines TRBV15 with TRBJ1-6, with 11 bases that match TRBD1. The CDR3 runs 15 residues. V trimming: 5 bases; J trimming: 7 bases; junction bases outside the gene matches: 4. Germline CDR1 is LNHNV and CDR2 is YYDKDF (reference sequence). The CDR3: CATSGGQGDNSPLHF. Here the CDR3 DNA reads TGTGCCACCAGCGGGGGACAGGGGGACAATTCACCCCTCCACTTT.

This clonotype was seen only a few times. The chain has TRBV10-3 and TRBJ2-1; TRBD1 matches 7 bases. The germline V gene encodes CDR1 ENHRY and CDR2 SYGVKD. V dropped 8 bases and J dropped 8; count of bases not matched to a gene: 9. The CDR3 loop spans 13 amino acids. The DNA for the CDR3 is TGTGCCATCGCTTCAGGGGGTGGATATGAGCAGTTCTTC. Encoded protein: CAIASGGGYEQFF.